This entry lists 23 T cell receptor beta chains sequenced from one sample in a study of CD8 T cells in Susac syndrome. Random-hexamer reverse transcription was applied to roughly 0.5 to 1 ug RNA. TCRdb independently ran MiXCR on the immunoSEQ multiplex PCR reads; one entry per CDR3 protein. This table has around 150,000 distinct CDR3 sequences, about 93% appearing once. Sequencing was performed on CD8+ T cells from PBMCs. Every receptor here comes from a human donor in good health.

This chain connects TRBV6-5 to TRBJ2-3; possible D gene TRBD1, 6 bases. CDR3 length: 18 amino acids. With 0 bases removed from V and 4 bases from J, the gap between germline ends came to 20 bases. Germline assignment: CDR1 MNHEY and CDR2 SVGAGI. CDR3 DNA sequence: TGTGCCAGCAGTTACTCAAGGACAGACCCCTCGGGTGCAGATACGCAGTATTTT. As protein: CASSYSRTDPSGADTQYF.

The J gene is TRBJ2-2, the V gene TRBV7-9; TRBD2 matches 8 bases. Trimming took 5 bases from V and 6 from J; bases not matched to a gene: 5. Germline-derived CDR1 and CDR2 are SEHNR and FQNEAQ (reference sequence). This CDR3 spans 14 amino acids. The CDR3: CASSLGLDSGELFF. The CDR3 bases are TGTGCCAGCAGCCTGGGACTAGACTCCGGGGAGCTGTTTTTT.

As DNA, the CDR3 is TGTGCCAGCAGTTGGGGGGCGACCTACGAGCAGTACTTC. This sequence encodes CASSWGATYEQYF. The rearrangement links TRBV6-2 or TRBV6-3 to TRBJ2-7; D possibly uses TRBD1 or TRBD2 (6 bases each). V was trimmed by 4 bases and J by 2 bases, leaving 9 bases between them. The CDR3 is made up of 13 amino acids. Germline V gene lookup returns CDR1 MNHEY and CDR2 SVGEGT.

The chain combines TRBV29-1 with TRBJ2-7, with D maybe TRBD2 (6 bases). V lost 4 bases to trimming and J lost 4 bases, with 17 bases between them. The CDR3 consists of 14 residues. Germline CDR1 reads SQVTM; CDR2 reads ANQGSEA. The CDR3 DNA follows: TGCAGCGTTGGGGGCGGGGATAACCCATACGAGCAGTACTTC. This translates into CSVGGGDNPYEQYF.

The chain employs TRBV6-5 and TRBJ1-1, with TRBD1 as a possible D gene (6 bases). The CDR3 is 16 residues long. V lost 2 bases to trimming and J lost 1 base, with 14 bases between them. Germline CDR1 and CDR2: MNHEY and SVGAGI. As DNA, the CDR3 is TGTGCCAGCAGTTACGGGGGGCAGTGGTCGAACACTGAAGCTTTCTTT. Its translation is CASSYGGQWSNTEAFF.

The chain has TRBV15 and TRBJ2-2; 10 nucleotides match TRBD2. Germline CDR1 LNHNV, CDR2 YYDKDF (reference sequence). V was pared by 8 bases and J by 3 bases, with 9 bases of the junction left unmatched. The CDR3 extends over 16 amino acids. This CDR3 reads CATGIGLADYTGELFF. CDR3 nucleotides: TGTGCCACCGGAATTGGACTAGCGGACTACACCGGGGAGCTGTTTTTT. The full variable domain, rest sourced from reference TRBV15 and TRBJ2-2, is DAMVIQNPRYQVTQFGKPVTLSCSQTLNHNVMYWYQQKSSQAPKLLFHYYDKDFNNEADTPDNFQSRRPNTSFCFLDIRSPGLGDTAMYLCATGIGLADYTGELFFGEGSRLTVL.

The chain links TRBV24-1 to TRBJ2-2; tentative D call: TRBD2 (6 bases). Germline V lookup: CDR1 KGHDR, CDR2 SFDVKD. V lost 2 bases, J lost 4 bases, and 16 bases lay in between. This CDR3 has 17 amino acids. CDR3 sequence (DNA): TGTGCCACCAGTGATTCCCGAATTGGCGGGATCACCGGGGAGCTGTTTTTT. It encodes CATSDSRIGGITGELFF.

The gene calls are TRBV7-9 and TRBJ2-1, with 7 bases aligning to TRBD2. This CDR3 is 19 amino acids long. V shed 4 bases and J 0 bases; nucleotides not matched to a gene: 15. CDR1 is SEHNR and CDR2 is FQNEAQ in the germline V gene (reference sequence). The CDR3 reads CASSSLSGGRASSYNEQFF. Written as DNA, the CDR3 is TGTGCCAGCAGCTCCCTAAGCGGTGGGAGGGCCAGCTCCTACAATGAGCAGTTCTTC.

The chain combines TRBV6-2 or TRBV6-3 with TRBJ2-5, with a tentative D call TRBD2 (6 bases). The V gene's germline CDR1 is MNHEY and CDR2 SVGEGT. There are 15 residues in the CDR3. The germline V and J ends were trimmed by 4 bases and 5 bases, with 17 bases remaining between them. CDR3 protein: CASSSLDYQRETQYF. Here the CDR3 DNA reads TGTGCCAGCAGTTCCCTGGACTACCAGAGGGAGACCCAGTACTTC.

The J gene is TRBJ2-1, the V gene TRBV7-9; TRBD2 might be the D (6 bases). The germline V gene has CDR1 SEHNR and CDR2 FQNEAQ (reference sequence). Trimming cost V 5 bases and J 2 bases, with 22 bases left between them. This CDR3 region has 18 residues. CDR3 in amino acids: CASSPGSLYLPTYNEQFF. The CDR3 coding sequence is TGTGCCAGCAGCCCCGGGAGCCTATACCTTCCTACCTACAATGAGCAGTTCTTC. Full variable domain (missing parts from reference TRBV7-9 and TRBJ2-1): DTGVSQNPRHKITKRGQNVTFRCDPISEHNRLYWYRQTLGQGPEFLTYFQNEAQLEKSRLLSDRFSAERPKGSFSTLEIQRTEQGDSAMYLCASSPGSLYLPTYNEQFFGPGTRLTVL.

The chain joins TRBV27 to TRBJ2-7; 7 bases are shared with TRBD2. The CDR3 spans 14 residues. J was trimmed by 0 bases and V by 3 bases; bases with no gene match: 2. Germline assignment: CDR1 MNHEY and CDR2 SMNVEV (reference sequence). This CDR3 reads CASSFAGVSYEQYF. In DNA form, the CDR3 reads TGTGCCAGCAGTTTCGCGGGAGTCTCCTACGAGCAGTACTTC.

This CDR3 reads CASSEILAGPTEQYF. CDR3 in DNA: TGTGCCAGCAGTGAAATTTTGGCTGGGCCTACTGAGCAGTACTTC. The gene calls are TRBV2 and TRBJ2-7; D gene unclear. V was cut by 2 bases and J by 7 bases, with 18 bases left in between. CDR1 and CDR2 from the germline V gene are SNHLY and FYNNEI. CDR3 length: 15 amino acids.

The chain combines TRBV6-1 with TRBJ2-1; D is unclear. V lost 10 bases to trimming and J lost 5 bases, with 9 bases between them. CDR3 size: 11 residues. Germline CDR1 and CDR2: MNHNS and SASEGT. The chain's CDR3 is CATKDNNEQFF. For the CDR3, the DNA is TGTGCCACTAAAGATAACAATGAGCAGTTCTTC.

The rearrangement uses TRBV27 and TRBJ2-7; 13 bases agree with TRBD2. V gave up 2 bases and J gave up 0 bases; unmatched junction bases: 4. Germline V CDR1 and CDR2: MNHEY, SMNVEV (reference sequence). The CDR3 contains 17 residues. The DNA of the CDR3 is TGTGCCAGCAGTTTAACTAGCGGGAGGGTGAGCTCCTACGAGCAGTACTTC. It yields the protein CASSLTSGRVSSYEQYF.

The genes are TRBV27 and TRBJ2-3; 8 positions agree with TRBD2. The CDR3 runs to 15 residues. Per germline, CDR1 MNHEY and CDR2 SMNVEV (reference sequence). V dropped 5 bases and J dropped 4; count of bases not matched to a gene: 8. The CDR3 here is CASSVILADADTQYF. CDR3 in DNA: TGTGCCAGCAGTGTCATACTAGCGGACGCAGATACGCAGTATTTT.

V and J are TRBV4-3 and TRBJ1-2; D possibly corresponds to TRBD1 (6 bases). This CDR3 comprises 15 residues. Looked up from germline, CDR1 is LGHNA and CDR2 is YSLEER. Trimming stripped 0 bases from V and 10 bases from J, with 18 bases between. The CDR3: CASSQDRGQSLDYTF. In DNA form, the CDR3 reads TGCGCCAGCAGCCAAGATCGGGGGCAGTCGTTGGACTACACCTTC.

The rearrangement joins TRBV29-1 to TRBJ2-1; no definite D call. Germline V CDR1 and CDR2: SQVTM, ANQGSEA. Trimming took 0 bases from V and 6 from J, leaving 3 bases between them. This CDR3 is built from 11 residues. CDR3 in amino acids: CSVEDPNEQFF. The CDR3 DNA follows: TGCAGCGTTGAAGATCCCAATGAGCAGTTCTTC.

In DNA form, the CDR3 reads TGTGCCAGCAGCCAAGTTCCGGGTAGCGGAGAAAAACTGTTTTTT. Translated, it gives CASSQVPGSGEKLFF. The chain carries TRBV3-1 and TRBJ1-4, with D unresolved. The CDR3 is 15 residues long. V was shortened by 1 base and J by 8 bases, with 14 bases between the two germline ends. The germline V gene encodes CDR1 LGHDT and CDR2 YNNKEL (reference sequence).

This chain links TRBV12-5 with TRBJ2-1; tentative D call: TRBD2 (6 bases). CDR3 size: 14 residues. Germline V gene lookup returns CDR1 LGHNT and CDR2 FRNRAP. Trimming removed 3 bases from V and 4 bases from J, with 10 bases in between. Written as DNA, the CDR3 is TGTGCTAGTGGTTTAGGGGACTTATACAATGAGCAGTTCTTC. Its translation: CASGLGDLYNEQFF.

This chain links TRBV4-1 with TRBJ1-5; D possibly corresponds to TRBD1 (5 bases). This CDR3 comprises 16 residues. Germline-derived CDR1 and CDR2 are MGHRA and YSYEKL. The ends were cut back, 0 bases at V and 7 bases at J, with 16 bases in the middle. The CDR3 nucleotides read TGCGCCAGCAGCCAAGATGGCAGGGTGATCGGGCAGCCCCAGCATTTT. It yields the protein CASSQDGRVIGQPQHF.

This chain joins TRBV30 and TRBJ1-1, with D hard to call. The germline V and J ends were trimmed by 3 bases and 8 bases, with 16 bases remaining between them. The CDR3 consists of 13 residues. Per the germline V gene, CDR1 is GTSNPN and CDR2 is SVGIG (reference sequence). The CDR3 loop reads CAWSLYLGGEAFF. In nucleotides, the CDR3 is TGTGCCTGGAGCCTATACCTCGGTGGGGAAGCTTTCTTT.

This clonotype has a handful of counts. This rearrangement joins TRBV6-1 to TRBJ2-1; the D is unclear. Germline V gene data show CDR1 as MNHNS and CDR2 as SASEGT. CDR3 size: 12 residues. V was shortened by 7 bases and J by 10 bases, with 14 bases between the two germline ends. The chain's CDR3 is CASNLGTPEQFF. The CDR3 coding sequence is TGTGCCAGCAATTTGGGCACTCCAGAGCAGTTCTTC.

The chain recombines TRBV11-1 with TRBJ2-1; D is uncertain. The germline gives CDR1 SGHAT, CDR2 FQDESV (reference sequence). This CDR3 has 13 amino acids. V was cut by 4 bases and J by 6 bases, with 10 bases left in between. CDR3: CASSYYTSNEQFF. The CDR3 nucleotides are TGTGCCAGCAGCTATTACACTTCCAATGAGCAGTTCTTC. The full variable domain, with the rest looked up from reference TRBV11-1 and TRBJ2-1, is EAEVAQSPRYKITEKSQAVAFWCDPISGHATLYWYRQILGQGPELLVQFQDESVVDDSQLPKDRFSAERLKGVDSTLKIQPAELGDSAMYLCASSYYTSNEQFFGPGTRLTVL.